The 25 T cell receptor beta chains below all came from one sample that was sequenced in a study of T cell repertoires in cytomegalovirus infection. TCRdb re-analysed the reads in MiXCR, keeping a single row per CDR3 protein. The sample lists about 490,000 distinct CDR3 sequences, 15% to 20% occurring once. Sequenced material: CD8+ T cells from PBMCs. The receptors here all came from a human donor in good health (CMV status not recorded). Some clones in this sample may be carry-over from other donors' samples.

To note about this clonotype: It may be a read error: a sequence one base away is much more abundant. The genes are TRBV7-3 and TRBJ2-7; D is perhaps TRBD2 (5 bases). The CDR3 is 12 amino acids. The germline V gene encodes CDR1 SGHTA and CDR2 FQGTGA. The CDR3 sequence: CASSFDYYAQYF. CDR3 DNA: TGTGCCAGCAGCTTCGACTACTACGCGCAGTACTTC.

A note on this clonotype: A much larger clone is a single base away; this may be a read error. Without the conserved terminal phenylalanine or tryptophan, this CDR3 likely stems from a read error. J is TRBJ2-1 and V is TRBV7-9; D is perhaps TRBD1 (5 bases). Trimming shortened V by 3 bases and J by 7 bases, and 7 bases separated the two germline ends. Germline V CDR1 and CDR2: SEHNR, FQNEAQ (reference sequence). This CDR3 spans 12 amino acids. The CDR3 reads CASSFRQNEQFL. CDR3 DNA: TGTGCCAGCAGCTTTAGACAGAATGAGCAGTTCTTA.

This clonotype was observed at least ten times. This sequence joins TRBV2 and TRBJ2-5; TRBD2 matches at 13 bases. The CDR3 has 17 amino acids. The ends lost 5 bases at V and 2 bases at J; junction bases unmatched: 8. Per germline, CDR1 SNHLY and CDR2 FYNNEI. The chain's CDR3 is CASSSGLAGVIQETQYF. The CDR3 DNA follows: TGTGCCAGCAGTTCTGGACTAGCGGGGGTGATACAAGAGACCCAGTACTTC.

This sequence joins TRBV19 and TRBJ2-1; D is possibly TRBD1 (6 bases). The V and J ends lost 4 bases and 5 bases respectively, with 15 bases between them. Germline V CDR1 and CDR2: LNHDA, SQIVND (reference sequence). The CDR3 sequence is 15 residues long. The CDR3 DNA reads as TGTGCCAGTAGTACCCACAGGGAGACCCACAATGAGCAGTTCTTC. Translated: CASSTHRETHNEQFF. The whole variable domain, remainder taken from reference TRBV19 and TRBJ2-1, is DGGITQSPKYLFRKEGQNVTLSCEQNLNHDAMYWYRQDPGQGLRLIYYSQIVNDFQKGDIAEGYSVSREKKESFPLTVTSAQKNPTAFYLCASSTHRETHNEQFFGPGTRLTVL.

This clonotype occurred many times. This chain links TRBV11-2 with TRBJ2-7; D possibly corresponds to TRBD1 (5 bases). The CDR3 spans 14 residues. CDR1 and CDR2 from the germline V gene are SGHAT and FQNNGV. Trimming removed 3 bases at V and 1 base at J, with 10 bases between. This chain's CDR3 is CASSFGAGSYEQYF. The CDR3 bases are TGTGCCAGCAGCTTTGGGGCAGGGTCCTACGAGCAGTACTTC.

Many counts were recorded for this clonotype. The chain joins TRBV6-1 to TRBJ2-7; tentative D call: TRBD1 (5 bases). Germline CDR1 reads MNHNS; CDR2 reads SASEGT. The CDR3 totals 13 residues. V dropped 3 bases and J dropped 2 bases, with 8 bases sitting between them. The CDR3 DNA is TGTGCCAGCAGTGAGACAGATACCTACGAGCAGTACTTC. Its translation is CASSETDTYEQYF.

The chain is built from TRBV28 and TRBJ2-1; weak D call: TRBD2 (6 bases). Per the germline V gene, CDR1 is MDHEN and CDR2 is SYDVKM. Trimming removed 2 bases at V and 8 bases at J, with 10 bases between. The CDR3 totals 13 residues. CDR3 DNA: TGTGCCAGCAGTTTAGAGGGACTCTATGAGCAGTTCTTC. Protein product: CASSLEGLYEQFF.

A remark on this clonotype: A much larger clone differs by one base, so this may be a read error. This CDR3 is CSASELAVSYVQYF. The CDR3 nucleotides are TGCAGTGCTAGTGAGCTAGCGGTCTCCTACGTGCAGTACTTC. The rearrangement uses TRBV20-1 and TRBJ2-7; 7 bases fit TRBD2. The CDR3 totals 14 residues. Per the germline V gene, CDR1 is DFQATT and CDR2 is SNEGSKA (reference sequence).

The chain uses TRBV15 and TRBJ2-7, with 8 positions matching TRBD2. Germline CDR1 reads LNHNV; CDR2 reads YYDKDF (reference sequence). V gave up 0 bases and J gave up 0 bases; unmatched junction bases: 7. This CDR3 contains 17 residues. CDR3 loop: CATSRDIGGRFSYEQYF. The CDR3 bases are TGTGCCACCAGCAGAGATATTGGCGGGAGGTTCTCCTACGAGCAGTACTTC.

In this sample, this clonotype turned up many times. The J gene is TRBJ2-1, the V gene TRBV20-1, with a weak D call TRBD2 (6 bases). V was cut by 3 bases and J by 3 bases, with 12 bases left in between. Germline lookup yields CDR1 DFQATT and CDR2 SNEGSKA (reference sequence). CDR3 length: 14 residues. CDR3 sequence (DNA): TGCAGTGCTAGGGGGTTAGCGGACTACAATGAGCAGTTCTTC. It yields the protein CSARGLADYNEQFF.

About this clonotype: Being one base from a much bigger clone, this may be a read error. This chain links TRBV6-2 or TRBV6-3 with TRBJ2-1, with 11 nucleotides matching TRBD2. Germline trimming cut 7 bases from V and 8 bases from J; bases unmatched to any gene: 7. The germline V gene has CDR1 MNHEY and CDR2 SVGEGT. The CDR3 loop spans 14 amino acids. CDR3 loop: CASKIAGGTHEQFF. The CDR3 region has the DNA TGTGCCAGCAAGATAGCGGGAGGGACGCATGAGCAGTTCTTC.

This chain joins TRBV28 and TRBJ2-1; D possibly corresponds to TRBD2 (5 bases). The CDR3 runs 15 residues. With 6 bases removed from V and 1 base from J, the gap between germline ends came to 13 bases. Germline CDR1 and CDR2: MDHEN and SYDVKM. The CDR3 DNA sequence: TGTGCCAGCAGCCTACTTCGGGGATCCTACAATGAGCAGTTCTTC. Its translation is CASSLLRGSYNEQFF.

The genes are TRBV15 and TRBJ2-2; D is uncertain. CDR1 and CDR2 from the germline V gene are LNHNV and YYDKDF (reference sequence). V dropped 3 bases and J dropped 3 bases, with 11 bases sitting between them. The CDR3 has 15 residues. The CDR3 DNA is TGTGCCACCAGCAGTTTGGCAGAGGACACCGGGGAGCTGTTTTTT. Residues: CATSSLAEDTGELFF.

This clonotype occurred a few times. The chain is built from TRBV6-2 or TRBV6-3 and TRBJ2-5; possible D gene TRBD2, 7 bases. Germline CDR1 and CDR2: MNHEY and SVGEGT. The CDR3 contains 14 residues. V was pared by 2 bases and J by 5 bases, with 12 bases between. CDR3 sequence reads: CASSYGGAAETQYF. CDR3 bases: TGTGCCAGCAGTTACGGGGGGGCGGCGGAGACCCAGTACTTC.

This clonotype was found many times. CDR3 region: CASSAHGTGSNYEQYF. The CDR3 DNA follows: TGTGCCAGCAGCGCCCACGGGACAGGGAGTAACTACGAGCAGTACTTC. The chain recombines TRBV9 with TRBJ2-7, with 9 positions matching TRBD1. From germline, CDR1 is SGDLS and CDR2 YYNGEE. V shed 3 bases, J shed 3 bases, and the junction held 10 bases outside the gene matches. The CDR3 is made up of 16 amino acids.

This clonotype has ten or more counts. The chain has TRBV6-1 and TRBJ2-7; D is unclear. V gave up 1 base and J gave up 0 bases, with 13 bases separating them. The CDR3 is made up of 16 amino acids. The germline CDR1 and CDR2 sequences are MNHNS and SASEGT. The CDR3: CASSEEASPDSYEQYF. Written as DNA, the CDR3 is TGTGCCAGCAGTGAAGAGGCTAGTCCCGACTCCTACGAGCAGTACTTC.

This clonotype occurred many times. The V and J genes are TRBV7-9 and TRBJ1-1, with D possibly TRBD1 on 5 matching bases. V was pared by 5 bases and J by 7 bases, with 11 bases between. Looked up from germline, CDR1 is SEHNR and CDR2 is FQNEAQ (reference sequence). There are 12 residues in the CDR3. The CDR3 sequence is CASSPGTNEAFF. The CDR3 coding sequence is TGTGCCAGCAGCCCCGGGACGAATGAAGCTTTCTTT.

The J gene is TRBJ1-1, the V gene TRBV20-1; no clear D. Deletions cut 6 bases from V and 1 base from J, with 6 bases between. Germline CDR1 reads DFQATT; CDR2 reads SNEGSKA (reference sequence). This CDR3 contains 11 residues. The CDR3 nucleotides are TGCAGTGCGCCCCGGAACACTGAAGCTTTCTTT. As protein: CSAPRNTEAFF.

The chain is built from TRBV20-1 and TRBJ2-7, with 7 bases identical to TRBD1. Trimming cost V 6 bases and J 5 bases; bases outside gene matches: 10. The germline gives CDR1 DFQATT, CDR2 SNEGSKA (reference sequence). The CDR3 totals 13 residues. The CDR3 reads CSAPDRQNDEQYF. The CDR3 nucleotides are TGCAGTGCCCCGGACAGGCAAAACGACGAGCAGTACTTC.

This clonotype was recorded many times. CDR3 loop: CASSLAGREQYF. Here the CDR3 DNA reads TGTGCCAGCAGCTTGGCAGGGAGAGAGCAGTACTTC. The rearrangement uses TRBV7-9 and TRBJ2-7, with D possibly called TRBD1 or TRBD2 (5 bases each). CDR3 size: 12 residues. Trimming stripped 3 bases from V and 7 bases from J, with 10 bases between. Germline lookup yields CDR1 SEHNR and CDR2 FQNEAQ (reference sequence).

This clonotype was picked up a small number of times. The V and J genes are TRBV6-1 and TRBJ2-3; weak D call: TRBD1 (6 bases). CDR3 length: 16 amino acids. Trimming left V 5 bases short and J 2 bases short, with 17 bases between. The germline gives CDR1 MNHNS, CDR2 SASEGT. CDR3 loop: CASSLRDTRNTDTQYF. In DNA, the CDR3 is TGTGCCAGCAGTCTCAGGGACACCCGGAACACAGATACGCAGTATTTT.

The rearrangement links TRBV2 to TRBJ1-1; D call uncertain. V was trimmed by 6 bases and J by 6 bases, leaving 8 bases between them. Germline lookup yields CDR1 SNHLY and CDR2 FYNNEI. CDR3 length: 11 amino acids. The DNA for the CDR3 is TGTGCCAGCAGGTCGAGGCCTGAAGCTTTCTTT. Its protein product is CASRSRPEAFF. Supplemented by reference TRBV2 and TRBJ1-1, the full variable domain reads EPEVTQTPSHQVTQMGQEVILRCVPISNHLYFYWYRQILGQKVEFLVSFYNNEISEKSEIFDDQFSVERPDGSNFTLKIRSTKLEDSAMYFCASRSRPEAFFGQGTRLTVV.

The table lists this clonotype with a few counts. The chain carries TRBV28 and TRBJ1-5, with D possibly being TRBD1 (5 bases). The CDR3 contains 13 residues. V lost 5 bases to trimming and J lost 6 bases, with 11 bases between them. CDR1 MDHEN and CDR2 SYDVKM come from the germline V gene. In DNA form, the CDR3 reads TGTGCCAGCAGTCTGGGGGTAAGTCAGCCCCAGCATTTT. Translation gives CASSLGVSQPQHF.

Many counts were recorded for this clonotype. The rearrangement uses TRBV12-3 or TRBV12-4 and TRBJ2-5; D might be TRBD2 (7 bases). The CDR3 has 15 residues. Trimming took off 6 bases at V and 5 bases at J, with 19 bases between the two ends. CDR3 protein: CASRGGKGVWETQYF. The CDR3 DNA sequence: TGTGCCAGCAGGGGGGGGAAGGGGGTCTGGGAGACCCAGTACTTC.

This clonotype was observed a handful of times. The chain links TRBV27 to TRBJ2-2; D is ambiguous. Germline V gives CDR1 MNHEY, CDR2 SMNVEV (reference sequence). This CDR3 has 12 residues. V lost 8 bases and J lost 5, with 9 bases in between. For the CDR3, the DNA is TGTGCCAGCGGATGGGGTACCGGGGAGCTGTTTTTT. Protein product: CASGWGTGELFF.